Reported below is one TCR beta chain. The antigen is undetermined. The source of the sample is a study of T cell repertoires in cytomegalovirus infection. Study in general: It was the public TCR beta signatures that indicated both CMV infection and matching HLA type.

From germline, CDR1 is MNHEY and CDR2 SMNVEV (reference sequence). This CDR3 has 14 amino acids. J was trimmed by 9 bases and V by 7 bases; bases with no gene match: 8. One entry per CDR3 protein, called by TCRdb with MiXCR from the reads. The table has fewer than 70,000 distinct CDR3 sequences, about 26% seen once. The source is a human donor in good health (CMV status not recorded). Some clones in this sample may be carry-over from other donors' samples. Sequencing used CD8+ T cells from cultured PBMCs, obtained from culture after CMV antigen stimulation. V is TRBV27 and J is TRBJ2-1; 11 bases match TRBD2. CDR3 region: CASKIAGGQIEQFF. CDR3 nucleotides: TGTGCCAGCAAAATAGCGGGGGGGCAAATTGAGCAGTTCTTC.